This note documents a single T cell receptor (beta chain) sequence. The method was immunoSEQ multiplex PCR; TCRdb's version includes in-frame clones alone and lacks a portion of them. The top ten clones hold 12% of a sample with approximately 69,000 clones, 75% to 90% of them seen once. The data stem from a study of blood T cell repertoires in COVID-19. About the research overall: The United States, Italy and Spain supplied acute and convalescent COVID-19 samples.

The CDR3 is made up of 17 amino acids. The V gene end was trimmed by 5 bases and the J gene end by 3 bases; junction bases not matched to a gene: 13. Germline-derived CDR1 and CDR2 are LNHDA and SQIVND (reference sequence). This receptor was obtained from a human donor in a cohort sampled during active COVID-19. The sample taken for sequencing was peripheral blood. The chain links TRBV19 to TRBJ1-2, with TRBD1 matching 9 bases. CDR3 nucleotides: TGTGCCAGTAGTGCCGGGACAGGGCGGTTTTTTGACTATGGCTACACCTTC. Translating gives CASSAGTGRFFDYGYTF. Combining the CDR3 with reference TRBV19 and TRBJ1-2 gives the whole variable domain DGGITQSPKYLFRKEGQNVTLSCEQNLNHDAMYWYRQDPGQGLRLIYYSQIVNDFQKGDIAEGYSVSREKKESFPLTVTSAQKNPTAFYLCASSAGTGRFFDYGYTFGSGTRLTVV.